This T cell receptor (beta chain) is from a study of T-cell reconstitution after alpha-beta-depleted transplantation in children. Deletions cut 6 bases from V and 5 bases from J, with 16 bases between. The CDR3 loop spans 14 amino acids. This clonotype was picked up a small number of times. Unique molecular identifiers were built into the TCRbeta library. TCRdb analysed the PCR reads with MiXCR anew, one entry per CDR3 protein. This sample has about 540,000 distinct CDR3 sequences, with around 19% found just once. The sequence was obtained from a human donor who donated a stem cell graft to a child with acute lymphoblastic leukemia. Sample: PBMCs from the stem cell graft donor, taken from the stem cell graft. The J gene is TRBJ2-5, the V gene TRBV12-3 or TRBV12-4; the D gene is possibly TRBD1 (6 bases). CDR3 bases: TGTGCCAGCAGCCCCTTTCGGGACAAGGAGACCCAGTACTTC. This translates into CASSPFRDKETQYF.